This TCR beta chain came from a study of tumor-infiltrating lymphocytes in primary liver carcinoma. Germline CDR1 is MNHEY and CDR2 is SVGEGT. The CDR3 is 14 amino acids. This clonotype was seen a single time. The missing conserved phenylalanine or tryptophan at the end of this CDR3 makes a read error likely. Co-extraction of RNA and DNA was performed on about 20-33 mg of unsorted bulk tissue. From roughly 500 ng total RNA, TCR beta cDNA was generated with a primer in the constant region. Sequencing libraries for TCR beta derived from three nested multiplex PCR rounds that used slightly modified ARM-PCR. PCR rounds one and two used TRBV1-TRBV30 forward primers with a C-beta reverse primer for 10 cycles each. MiXCR, applied by TCRdb to the multiplex PCR reads, yields one record per CDR3 protein. The data show 100,000 or so distinct CDR3 sequences, with around 83% seen just once and approximately 21% held by the top ten.

The chain recombines TRBV6-2 or TRBV6-3 with TRBJ2-7, with 9 bases aligning to TRBD1. The clonotype comes from a man aged 40-49 years with primary liver carcinoma and hepatitis B virus infection. Sequencing was carried out using liver tumor tissue from sampling region 3. Subset reported: tumor region T3, left-lateral pole. The CDR3 sequence: CDSSSPGQGNEQYL. The CDR3 bases are TGTGACAGCAGTTCCCCGGGACAGGGAAACGAGCAGTACTTA.